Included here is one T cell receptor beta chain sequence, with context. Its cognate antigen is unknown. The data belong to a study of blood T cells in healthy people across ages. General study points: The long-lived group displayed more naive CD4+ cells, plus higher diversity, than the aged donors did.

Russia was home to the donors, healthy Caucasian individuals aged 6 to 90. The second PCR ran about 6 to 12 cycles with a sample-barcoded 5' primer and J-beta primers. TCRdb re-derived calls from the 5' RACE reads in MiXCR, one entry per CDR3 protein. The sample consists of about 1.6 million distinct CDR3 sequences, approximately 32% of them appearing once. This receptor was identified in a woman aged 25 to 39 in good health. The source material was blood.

For the CDR3, the DNA is TGTGCCAGCAGCAAAGCCGGTCGGAGTCATGGGGGCCCCTACGAGCAGTACTTC. Its protein is CASSKAGRSHGGPYEQYF. The J gene is TRBJ2-7, the V gene TRBV21-1. TRBV21-1 counts as a pseudogene. The CDR3 runs to 18 residues.